Below are 14 T cell receptor beta chains sequenced from a single sample in a study of post-analysis software for immune sequencing data. Study-wide points: Controls had lower frequencies than patients of about 5 TRBV segments, which included TRBV5-6, TRBV5-1 and TRBV20-1.

These receptors' antigens are unknown. Unique molecular identifiers featured in each of the TCR beta cDNA libraries. TCRdb reprocessed the PCR reads with MiXCR, giving one entry per CDR3 protein. The sample shows hundreds of thousands of distinct CDR3 sequences, around 44% of them seen only once. The sample consisted of blood. These receptors came from a girl aged 5 to 17 with multiple sclerosis.

The chain carries TRBV12-3 or TRBV12-4 and TRBJ1-6, with 9 bases that match TRBD1. The CDR3 loop spans 15 amino acids. After removal of 5 bases from V and 7 bases from J, the junction contained 6 bases not matched to a gene. CDR3 sequence reads: CASSPPGTGNSPLHF. CDR3 DNA: TGTGCCAGCAGTCCTCCCGGGACAGGGAATTCACCCCTCCACTTT.

This clonotype was detected a few times. The chain employs TRBV15 and TRBJ2-1, with TRBD2 as a possible D gene (5 bases). CDR3 size: 14 residues. Germline loops: CDR1 LNHNV, CDR2 YYDKDF (reference sequence). V lost 8 bases to trimming and J lost 6 bases, with 17 bases between them. The DNA of the CDR3 is TGTGCCACCGCCAGGAGGTTAGGCGGCAATGAGCAGTTCTTC. It codes for CATARRLGGNEQFF.

This clonotype was counted only a few times. This sequence joins TRBV24-1 and TRBJ2-7; TRBD2 matches 14 bases. The J call is uncertain, as TRBJ2-5 better fits the DNA end. Per the germline V gene, CDR1 is KGHDR and CDR2 is SFDVKD. CDR3 length equals 18 residues. The CDR3 sequence is CATSDQTSGRDVNETQYF. In nucleotides, the CDR3 is TGTGCCACCAGTGACCAGACTAGCGGGAGGGATGTGAACGAGACCCAGTACTTC.

This clonotype has more than one count but fewer than ten. This sequence joins TRBV12-3 or TRBV12-4 and TRBJ2-5; 10 nucleotides match TRBD2. Trimming removed 7 bases from V and 4 bases from J; junction bases left unmatched: 3. This CDR3 contains 13 residues. The CDR3 DNA is TGTGCCAGCAACTTAGCGGGAGGAGAGACCCAGTACTTC. Encoded protein: CASNLAGGETQYF.

The chain is built from TRBV20-1 and TRBJ2-7; D is unclear. The CDR3 has 11 amino acids. Trimming stripped 7 bases from V and 6 bases from J, with 13 bases between. Germline-derived CDR1 and CDR2 are DFQATT and SNEGSKA (reference sequence). Here the CDR3 reads CSVPRVGEQYF. The CDR3 region has the DNA TGCAGTGTTCCCCGGGTTGGCGAGCAGTACTTC.

The rearrangement uses TRBV12-3 or TRBV12-4 and TRBJ1-1; TRBD1 matches at 7 bases. The CDR3 extends over 17 amino acids. Trimming took 5 bases from V and 5 from J; bases not matched to a gene: 17. The CDR3 loop is CASSPGPEETGKTEAFF. In DNA, the CDR3 is TGTGCCAGCAGTCCCGGCCCTGAAGAGACAGGGAAAACTGAAGCTTTCTTT.

This rearrangement joins TRBV7-8 to TRBJ1-4; TRBD1 might be the D (6 bases). V lost 0 bases and J lost 7, with 15 bases in between. The germline V gene encodes CDR1 SGHVS and CDR2 FQNEAQ. The length of the CDR3 is 16 residues. The CDR3 region is CASSLAPGAGGEKLFF. Written as DNA, the CDR3 is TGTGCCAGCAGCTTAGCTCCGGGGGCCGGTGGTGAAAAACTGTTTTTT.

The V call is TRBV5-1, the J call TRBJ2-3; the D is unclear. The V end was cut by 2 bases, the J end by 2 bases, with 12 bases between. Germline lookup yields CDR1 SGHRS and CDR2 YFSETQ. The CDR3 is 15 amino acids. The CDR3 protein is CASSFRWQTTDTQYF. CDR3 sequence (DNA): TGCGCCAGCAGCTTTCGATGGCAGACCACAGATACGCAGTATTTT.

The genes are TRBV20-1 and TRBJ1-2; possibly TRBD1 for D (5 bases). This CDR3 spans 13 amino acids. V was trimmed by 5 bases and J by 7 bases, leaving 17 bases between them. The germline V gene encodes CDR1 DFQATT and CDR2 SNEGSKA (reference sequence). CDR3: CSASGGPNSGYTF. The DNA for the CDR3 is TGCAGTGCTTCCGGGGGACCAAATAGTGGCTACACCTTC.

The chain employs TRBV19 and TRBJ2-7; perhaps TRBD2 as D (6 bases). This CDR3 is built from 15 residues. CDR1 and CDR2 (germline): LNHDA, SQIVND (reference sequence). V was clipped by 8 bases and J by 0 bases, with 17 bases between them. As DNA, the CDR3 is TGTGCCAGTGCAAGCGGGCCAGACCCCTCCTACGAGCAGTACTTC. Encoded protein: CASASGPDPSYEQYF.

The chain has TRBV13 and TRBJ2-7; TRBD2 might be the D (5 bases). The CDR3 sequence is 14 residues long. V dropped 5 bases and J dropped 3 bases, with 14 bases sitting between them. The V gene's germline CDR1 is PRHDT and CDR2 FYEKMQ (reference sequence). The CDR3 bases are TGTGCCAGCAGCCCCCGGACTTCATACTACGAGCAGTACTTC. It yields the protein CASSPRTSYYEQYF.

The chain couples TRBV12-3 or TRBV12-4 to TRBJ2-5, with TRBD1 matching over 9 bases. This CDR3 has 14 residues. The ends lost 6 bases at V and 13 bases at J; junction bases unmatched: 15. The CDR3 DNA follows: TGTGCCAGCAGGGCCTCGGGACAGGGCTACGAGCGGTACTTC. Translation: CASRASGQGYERYF.

The chain combines TRBV10-3 with TRBJ2-2, with 7 nucleotides matching TRBD1. The J segment lost 6 bases and the V segment lost 10 bases, leaving 8 bases of the junction unmatched. The CDR3 is 13 amino acids. The germline gives CDR1 ENHRY, CDR2 SYGVKD. The CDR3 DNA reads TGTGCCACTTCTCCCGACAGGGCCGGGGAGCTGTTTTTT. Protein: CATSPDRAGELFF.

This chain joins TRBV12-3 or TRBV12-4 and TRBJ1-5; D gene ambiguous. Between the trimmed V and J ends, which lost 3 bases and 3 bases, there was a span of 12 bases. The CDR3 runs to 15 residues. The CDR3 sequence: CASSFHPGYNQPQHF. The CDR3, as DNA: TGTGCCAGCAGTTTTCACCCCGGGTACAATCAGCCCCAGCATTTT.